This T cell receptor beta chain was profiled in a study of CD8 T cells in Susac syndrome. Roughly 0.45 to 1 ug RNA was reverse transcribed with random hexamers. MiXCR, applied by TCRdb to the immunoSEQ multiplex PCR reads, yields one record per CDR3 protein. The sample has over 100,000 distinct CDR3 sequences, under 96% seen once. CDR1 SGHAT and CDR2 FQNNGV come from the germline V gene. This CDR3 spans 13 amino acids. Trimming stripped 1 base from V and 3 bases from J, with 6 bases between. Sequenced sample: CD4+ T cells from PBMCs. The chain is built from TRBV11-2 and TRBJ1-1; no firm D call. The source of this sequence is a human donor with Susac syndrome. This CDR3 reads CASSLASYTEAFF. The CDR3 region has the DNA TGTGCCAGCAGCTTAGCTAGTTACACTGAAGCTTTCTTT.